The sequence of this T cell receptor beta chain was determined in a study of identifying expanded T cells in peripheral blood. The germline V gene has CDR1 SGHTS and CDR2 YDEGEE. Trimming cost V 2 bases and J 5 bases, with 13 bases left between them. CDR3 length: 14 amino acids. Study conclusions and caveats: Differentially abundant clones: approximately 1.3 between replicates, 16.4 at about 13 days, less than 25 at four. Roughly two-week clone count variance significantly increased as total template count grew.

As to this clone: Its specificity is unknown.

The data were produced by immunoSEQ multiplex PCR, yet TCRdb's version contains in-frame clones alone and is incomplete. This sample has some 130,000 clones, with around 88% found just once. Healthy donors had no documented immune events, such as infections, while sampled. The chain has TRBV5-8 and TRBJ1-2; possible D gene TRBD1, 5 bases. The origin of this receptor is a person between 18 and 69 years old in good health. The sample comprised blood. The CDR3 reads CASSLMVGVYGYTF. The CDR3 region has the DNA TGTGCCAGCAGCTTAATGGTAGGGGTTTATGGCTACACCTTC.